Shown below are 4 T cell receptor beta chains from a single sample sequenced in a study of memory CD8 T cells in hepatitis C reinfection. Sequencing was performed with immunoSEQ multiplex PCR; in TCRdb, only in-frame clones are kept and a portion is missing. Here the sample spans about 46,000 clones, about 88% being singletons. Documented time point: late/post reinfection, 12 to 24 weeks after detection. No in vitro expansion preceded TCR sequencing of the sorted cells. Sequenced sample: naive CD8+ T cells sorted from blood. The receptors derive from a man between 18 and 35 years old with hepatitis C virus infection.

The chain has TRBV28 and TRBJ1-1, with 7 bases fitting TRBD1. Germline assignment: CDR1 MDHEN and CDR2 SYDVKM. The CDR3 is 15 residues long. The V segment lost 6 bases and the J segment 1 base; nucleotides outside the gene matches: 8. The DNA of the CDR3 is TGTGCCAGCAGGCTACCGGGACAGCGGAACACTGAAGCTTTCTTT. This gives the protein CASRLPGQRNTEAFF.

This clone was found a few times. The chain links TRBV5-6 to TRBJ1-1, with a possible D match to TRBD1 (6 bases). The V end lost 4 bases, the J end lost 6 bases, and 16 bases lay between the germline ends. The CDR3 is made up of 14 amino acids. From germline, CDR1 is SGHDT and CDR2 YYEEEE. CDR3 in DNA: TGTGCCAGCAGCCCTTACTTGGGGGCACCTGAAGCTTTCTTT. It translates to CASSPYLGAPEAFF.

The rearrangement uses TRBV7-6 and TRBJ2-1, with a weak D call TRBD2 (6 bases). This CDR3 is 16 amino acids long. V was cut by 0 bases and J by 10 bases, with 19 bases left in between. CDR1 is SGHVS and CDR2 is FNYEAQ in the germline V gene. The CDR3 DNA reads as TGTGCCAGCAGCTTAGCGCACGCACATCTCCGGGGGGAGCAGTTCTTC. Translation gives CASSLAHAHLRGEQFF.

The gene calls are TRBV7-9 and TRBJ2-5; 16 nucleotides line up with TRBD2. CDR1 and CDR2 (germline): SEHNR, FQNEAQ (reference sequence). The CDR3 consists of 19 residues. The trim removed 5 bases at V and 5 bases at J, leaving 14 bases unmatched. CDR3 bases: TGTGCCAGCAGCAGAATCGGGACTAGCGGGGGGGCCTGGGGTGAGACCCAGTACTTC. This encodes CASSRIGTSGGAWGETQYF.